One and the same sample provided the 12 T cell receptor beta chains below, sequenced in a study of control samples from healthy donors and cancer patients. Sequenced by immunoSEQ multiplex PCR; TCRdb stores in-frame clones only, minus some. The table lists about 160,000 clones, about 94% of them singletons. Input material: blood. Receptors were obtained from a woman aged 40 to 49 in good health.

About this clone itself: Other nucleotide sequences from this sample produce the same CDR3. The CDR3 reads CASSRGQGAGGYTF. CDR3 nucleotides: TGTGCCAGCAGCAGGGGACAGGGGGCGGGGGGCTACACCTTC. The rearrangement uses TRBV11-2 and TRBJ1-2, with 12 nucleotides matching TRBD1. V trimming: 5 bases; J trimming: 8 bases; junction bases outside the gene matches: 6. The CDR3 has 14 amino acids. From germline, CDR1 is SGHAT and CDR2 FQNNGV.

The V call is TRBV7-2, the J call TRBJ2-7; 9 bases are a match to TRBD2. The trim removed 2 bases at V and 2 bases at J, leaving 4 bases unmatched. Germline-derived CDR1 and CDR2 are SGHTA and FQGNSA. This CDR3 region has 15 residues. Here the CDR3 reads CASSLMTSGTYEQYF. CDR3 nucleotide sequence: TGTGCCAGCAGCTTAATGACTAGCGGAACCTACGAGCAGTACTTC.

This chain uses TRBV3-1 (or the pseudogene TRBV3-2) with TRBJ1-1, with TRBD1 identical over 7 bases. CDR1 and CDR2 from the germline V gene are LGHDT and YNNKEL (reference sequence). The V and J ends lost 4 bases and 2 bases, in that order; junction bases with no gene match: 4. The length of the CDR3 is 14 residues. The CDR3 reads CASSLGQTNTEAFF. The CDR3 nucleotides read TGTGCCAGCAGCCTGGGACAGACAAACACTGAAGCTTTCTTT.

V is TRBV14 and J is TRBJ2-6; the D gene could be TRBD1 or TRBD2 (5 bases each). Germline V gene data show CDR1 as SGHDN and CDR2 as FVKESK. Deletions cut 1 base from V and 0 bases from J, with 13 bases between. The CDR3 sequence is 18 residues long. CDR3 residues: CASSQGSGTYSGANVLTF. DNA for the CDR3: TGTGCCAGCAGCCAAGGATCCGGGACCTACTCTGGGGCCAACGTCCTGACTTTC.

The chain links TRBV5-1 to TRBJ1-2; 7 bases are shared with TRBD1. Trimming removed 4 bases from V and 4 bases from J; junction bases left unmatched: 7. The CDR3 loop spans 14 amino acids. The germline V gene encodes CDR1 SGHRS and CDR2 YFSETQ. Here the CDR3 DNA reads TGCGCCAGCAGCATCCGACAGGGATCCTATGGCTACACCTTC. Translating gives CASSIRQGSYGYTF.

The rearrangement uses TRBV2 and TRBJ1-1; the match to TRBD1 covers 7 bases. V dropped 3 bases and J dropped 2; count of bases not matched to a gene: 9. This CDR3 contains 16 residues. The germline gives CDR1 SNHLY, CDR2 FYNNEI. CDR3 residues: CASSDPSRDRNTEAFF. The CDR3 region has the DNA TGTGCCAGCAGTGACCCCTCCCGGGACAGAAACACTGAAGCTTTCTTT.

The V and J genes are TRBV5-4 and TRBJ2-1; 7 nucleotides match TRBD2. This CDR3 spans 16 amino acids. Germline V gives CDR1 SGHNT, CDR2 YYREEE (reference sequence). V shed 4 bases, J shed 4 bases, and the junction held 11 bases outside the gene matches. In DNA, the CDR3 is TGTGCCAGCAGCATCGGTGGGGGGGGGAAATACAATGAGCAGTTCTTC. The encoded protein is CASSIGGGGKYNEQFF.

The chain carries TRBV7-9 and TRBJ2-1; 8 positions agree with TRBD1. Germline CDR1 reads SEHNR; CDR2 reads FQNEAQ (reference sequence). V trimming: 2 bases; J trimming: 1 base; junction bases outside the gene matches: 7. The CDR3 loop spans 17 amino acids. In DNA, the CDR3 is TGTGCCAGCAGCTTACCCGGACAGGGCGGGTCCTACAATGAGCAGTTCTTC. Amino acid sequence: CASSLPGQGGSYNEQFF.

The genes are TRBV15 and TRBJ2-6; possibly TRBD2 for D (6 bases). Germline V gene sequence: CDR1 LNHNV, CDR2 YYDKDF (reference sequence). Trimming shortened V by 8 bases and J by 4 bases, and 12 bases separated the two germline ends. The CDR3 spans 14 residues. CDR3 nucleotide sequence: TGTGCCACCCGCCGGGGGACGGGGGCCAACGTCCTGACTTTC. This sequence encodes CATRRGTGANVLTF.

The chain links TRBV18 to TRBJ1-2; maybe TRBD1 (5 bases). The CDR3 covers 14 residues. V shed 6 bases and J shed 4 bases, with 15 bases lying between them. Looked up from germline, CDR1 is KGHSH and CDR2 is LQKENI. CDR3 residues: CASSAGRQPYGYTF. The CDR3 region has the DNA TGTGCCAGCTCGGCGGGACGGCAACCCTATGGCTACACCTTC. Using reference TRBV18 and TRBJ1-2 for the parts outside the CDR3, the full variable domain is NAGVMQNPRHLVRRRGQEARLRCSPMKGHSHVYWYRQLPEEGLKFMVYLQKENIIDESGMPKERFSAEFPKEGPSILRIQQVVRGDSAAYFCASSAGRQPYGYTFGSGTRLTVV.

This clone appeared a single time. V gene TRBV2 combines with J gene TRBJ1-2; 8 bases are shared with TRBD1. The CDR3 runs 15 residues. The J segment lost 11 bases and the V segment lost 0 bases, leaving 11 bases of the junction unmatched. The germline V gene encodes CDR1 SNHLY and CDR2 FYNNEI. The CDR3 loop reads CASSEAAGTGPYYTF. In DNA form, the CDR3 reads TGTGCCAGCAGTGAAGCAGCCGGGACAGGCCCTTATTACACCTTC.

The V and J genes are TRBV30 and TRBJ2-3; tentative D call: TRBD2 (6 bases). This CDR3 region has 14 residues. V lost 5 bases, J lost 0 bases, and 12 bases lay in between. The germline gives CDR1 GTSNPN, CDR2 SVGIG (reference sequence). CDR3 amino acids: CAWSPGVSTDTQYF. CDR3 nucleotide sequence: TGTGCCTGGTCACCGGGAGTTAGCACAGATACGCAGTATTTT.